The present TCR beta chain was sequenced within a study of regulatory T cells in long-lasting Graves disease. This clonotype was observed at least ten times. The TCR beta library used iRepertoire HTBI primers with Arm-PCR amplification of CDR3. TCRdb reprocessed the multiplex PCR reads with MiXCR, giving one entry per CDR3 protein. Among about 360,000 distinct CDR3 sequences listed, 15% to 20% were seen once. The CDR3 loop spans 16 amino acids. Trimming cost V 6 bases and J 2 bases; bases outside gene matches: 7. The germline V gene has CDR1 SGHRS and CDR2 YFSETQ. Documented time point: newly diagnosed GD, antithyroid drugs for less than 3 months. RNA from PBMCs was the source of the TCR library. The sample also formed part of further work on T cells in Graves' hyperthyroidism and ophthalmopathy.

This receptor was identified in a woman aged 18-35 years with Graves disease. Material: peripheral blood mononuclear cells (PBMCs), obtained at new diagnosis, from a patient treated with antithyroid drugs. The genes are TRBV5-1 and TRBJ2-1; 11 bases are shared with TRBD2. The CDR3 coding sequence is TGCGCCAGCATGGTCCTTAGCGGGGGGGCCTACAATGAGCAGTTCTTC. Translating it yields CASMVLSGGAYNEQFF.